These T cell receptor beta chains were read from a single sample in a study of T cells in Graves' hyperthyroidism and ophthalmopathy. From the multiplex PCR reads, TCRdb called clonotypes with MiXCR, one entry per CDR3 protein. The sample carries a few hundred thousand distinct CDR3 sequences, approximately 13% recorded once. Sequenced sample: blood. The source is a woman between 18 and 30 years old with Graves' hyperthyroidism. The CDR3 runs from the conserved cysteine through the conserved F or W. D genes are given only for firm matches. Clone size is not always given. Where it is, it says once, few, many or a class for expanded clones.

TRBV6-1	TRBD1	TRBJ2-7	NA	TGTGCCAGCAGTAGACAGGGATTCCGTCACGAGCAGTACTTC	CASSRQGFRHEQYF
TRBV28	NA	TRBJ1-5	many	TGTGCCAGCGTGGGAGTAGATCAGCCCCAGCATTTT	CASVGVDQPQHF
TRBV29-1	TRBD2	TRBJ2-1	many	TGCAGCGTCCGGTTATATACTGCTGGACTAGCAGCTGAGCAGTTCTTC	CSVRLYTAGLAAEQFF
TRBV5-6	NA	TRBJ2-3	few	TGTGCCAGCAGCATCTTGAAAGGGGGGGCCGGAGATACGCAGTATTTT	CASSILKGGAGDTQYF
TRBV12-3/TRBV12-4	TRBD1	TRBJ2-2	few	TGTGCCAGCAGTTTAGACAGGGGGTACACCGGGGAGCTGTTTTTT	CASSLDRGYTGELFF
TRBV7-8	TRBD1	TRBJ2-5	once	TGTGCCAGCAGCTCAACCCCCGGGACAGGGGAGGGGGAGACCCAGTACTTC	CASSSTPGTGEGETQYF
TRBV20-1	TRBD1	TRBJ2-2	NA	TGCAGTGCCCCGACAGGGGGCGGGCCCGGGGAGCTGTTTTTT	CSAPTGGGPGELFF
TRBV12-3/TRBV12-4	NA	TRBJ1-1	many	TGTGCCAGCAGTCAAATTTTTAGCACTGAAGCTTTCTTT	CASSQIFSTEAFF
TRBV12-3/TRBV12-4	TRBD2	TRBJ2-5	many	TGTGCCAGTCGCCCGGGGACTAGCGGGGAGACCCAGTACTTC	CASRPGTSGETQYF
TRBV5-1	NA	TRBJ2-7	NA	TGCGCCAGCAGCTCTTGGGGGGGGGGGCCGGGCACCTACGAGCAGTACTTC	CASSSWGGGPGTYEQYF
TRBV3-1	NA	TRBJ1-5	many	TGTGCCAGCAGCCCCCACGGGACCAATCAGCCCCAGCATTTT	CASSPHGTNQPQHF
TRBV3-1	NA	TRBJ1-1	many	TGTGCCAGCAGCCAGACTTGGGGGACTGAAGCTTTCTTT	CASSQTWGTEAFF
TRBV2	NA	TRBJ2-7	many	TGTGCCAGCACGCCACGGGATTACTACGAGCAGTACTTC	CASTPRDYYEQYF
TRBV24-1	NA	TRBJ2-5	many	TGTGCCACCAGTGATTTAATCGGGGGCCAAGAGACCCAGTACTTC	CATSDLIGGQETQYF
TRBV29-1	NA	TRBJ1-4	NA	TGCAGCGTTATAGGACTCCTGGGCGGAAATGAAAAACTGTTTTTT	CSVIGLLGGNEKLFF
TRBV11-2	NA	TRBJ1-6	many	TGTGCCAGCAGCTTAGAGTTCGGTCGCAGAGGAACATCACCCCTCCACTTT	CASSLEFGRRGTSPLHF
TRBV19	NA	TRBJ2-7	NA	TGTGCCAGTAGTATTCAGGTCTACAATGAGCAGTACTTC	CASSIQVYNEQYF
TRBV2	TRBD1	TRBJ1-5	many	TGTGCCAGCAGTGAAGCGGGGACAGGGTTCCAGCCCCAGCATTTT	CASSEAGTGFQPQHF
TRBV5-6	NA	TRBJ1-4	few	TGTGCCAGCCGCCCGTCAGGGGTGGAAAAACTGTTTTTT	CASRPSGVEKLFF
TRBV14	TRBD1	TRBJ1-2	NA	TGTGCCAGCAGCCGGCCGGGACAGGGGGCCTCTGGCTACACCTTC	CASSRPGQGASGYTF
TRBV6-2/TRBV6-3	NA	TRBJ2-1	NA	TGTGCCAGCAGCCCCGCCTTCCTGGATGAGCAGTTCTTC	CASSPAFLDEQFF
TRBV7-2	NA	TRBJ1-6	few	TGTGCCAGCAGCTTGGACGGGGGCATACACCCCCTCCACTTT	CASSLDGGIHPLHF
TRBV6-4	TRBD2	TRBJ2-1	many	TGTGCCAGCGGGGAGCGGGAGAACAATGAGCAGTTCTTC	CASGERENNEQFF
TRBV5-1	NA	TRBJ2-1	few	TGCGCCAGCAGCTTGGCTCGGGCGGAGACCTACAATGAGCAGTTCTTC	CASSLARAETYNEQFF
TRBV11-3	TRBD2	TRBJ2-3	few	TGTGCCAGCAGCTTTGACGGGGAGCGGGGGGATACGCAGTATTTT	CASSFDGERGDTQYF
TRBV18	NA	TRBJ1-1	many	TGTGCCAGCTCACCTTTGAGGACAGCGAACACTGAAGCTTTCTTT	CASSPLRTANTEAFF
TRBV4-1	TRBD2	TRBJ2-7	few	TGCGCCAGCAGCCGTTTGGGACTAGCGGACGAGCAGTACTTC	CASSRLGLADEQYF
TRBV28	NA	TRBJ1-1	NA	NA	CASSRGGTGREGYTFGSGTEAFF
TRBV7-2	NA	TRBJ1-5	NA	TGTGCCAGCAGCCCTACCCTCGGACAGACGCTAAATCAGCCCCAGCATTTT	CASSPTLGQTLNQPQHF
TRBV4-1	NA	TRBJ1-4	NA	TGCGCCAGCAGCCAAAATATATTGGAAAAACTGTTTTTT	CASSQNILEKLFF
TRBV7-8	TRBD1	TRBJ1-1	many	TGTGCCAGCAGCTGGGGACAGGGTTTGAACACTGAAGCTTTCTTT	CASSWGQGLNTEAFF
TRBV10-3	TRBD1	TRBJ2-7	few	TGTGCCATTCGGACAGGGGGCGACGAGCAGTACTTC	CAIRTGGDEQYF
TRBV7-2	TRBD2	TRBJ2-7	many	TGTGCCAGCAGCAAACTAGCGGGAGGATTCGGTGGTTCCTACGAGCAGTACTTC	CASSKLAGGFGGSYEQYF
TRBV12-3/TRBV12-4	TRBD2	TRBJ2-3	few	TGTGCCAGCACCTTAGCGGGGGTCACAGATACGCAGTATTTT	CASTLAGVTDTQYF
TRBV29-1	TRBD1	TRBJ1-2	few	TGCAGCGTCACGACAGGGAATTATGGCTACACCTTC	CSVTTGNYGYTF
TRBV9	NA	TRBJ2-5	few	TGTGCCAGCAGCGGTCGGACGGGCCCCCAAGAGACCCAGTACTTC	CASSGRTGPQETQYF
TRBV28	NA	TRBJ1-5	few	TGTGCCAGCAGGTGGACAGTAGGTAAGAATCAGCCCCAGCATTTT	CASRWTVGKNQPQHF
TRBV19	NA	TRBJ2-2	few	TGTGCCAGTAGTATTGTTCGGAGCGGCGCGGGCGAGCTGTTTTTT	CASSIVRSGAGELFF
TRBV10-3	NA	TRBJ2-7	few	TGTGCCATCAGTGAGAGGGGATTCGAGCAGTACTTC	CAISERGFEQYF
TRBV18	NA	TRBJ2-3	many	TGTGCCAGCTCTCCGAAGACAGGAATCGGAGATACGCAGTATTTT	CASSPKTGIGDTQYF
TRBV20-1	TRBD1	TRBJ1-2	many	TGCAGTGCTAGGGTGGACAGGCGTAACTATGGCTACACCTTC	CSARVDRRNYGYTF
TRBV20-1	TRBD1	TRBJ1-1	few	TGCAGTGCTGGACAGGATGGAACTGAAGCTTTCTTT	CSAGQDGTEAFF
TRBV4-1	NA	TRBJ1-5	few	TGCGCCAGCAGCGACGAGGGGGGCAGAGGAGGGTACAATCAGCCCCAGCATTTT	CASSDEGGRGGYNQPQHF
TRBV18	TRBD2	TRBJ2-5	many	TGTGCCAGCTCACCACAACTAGCGGGGGGCGGCGAGACCCAGTACTTC	CASSPQLAGGGETQYF
TRBV20-1	NA	TRBJ2-7	many	TGCAGTGCTAGAGATGCCGAGAACTCCTACGAGCAGTACTTC	CSARDAENSYEQYF
TRBV20-1	NA	TRBJ2-1	many	TGCAGTGCTAGCGCGACAGAGCTAGCGTCGCATGAGCAGTTCTTC	CSASATELASHEQFF
TRBV27	NA	TRBJ1-1	many	TGTGCCAGCAGTTTGCGGGCGGGCACTGAAGCTTTCTTT	CASSLRAGTEAFF
TRBV5-1	NA	TRBJ1-1	NA	TGCGCCAGCAGCTTGGAGGGAACTCGGAGGAACACTGAAGCTTTCTTT	CASSLEGTRRNTEAFF
TRBV28	NA	TRBJ2-5	many	TGTGCCAGCAGGACCAGGGAGGCAGAGACCCAGTACTTC	CASRTREAETQYF
TRBV19	NA	TRBJ1-1	many	TGTGCCAGTAGTGAGGGGCCCGCTAACACTGAAGCTTTCTTT	CASSEGPANTEAFF
TRBV6-2/TRBV6-3	TRBD2	TRBJ2-5	many	TGTGCCAGCATACCGCCTAGCGGGAGGGGACAGGAGACCCAGTACTTC	CASIPPSGRGQETQYF
TRBV7-6	NA	TRBJ2-1	NA	TGTGCCAGCTCACTGGGGGAGCCTTACAATGAGCAGTTCTTC	CASSLGEPYNEQFF
TRBV6-2/TRBV6-3	NA	TRBJ1-6	many	TGTGCCAGCACCCCTTTCTCCTGGGGCGACCAGACACCCCTCCACTTT	CASTPFSWGDQTPLHF
TRBV29-1	NA	TRBJ2-2	NA	TGCAGCGCCACAGGGACCGGGGAGCTGTTTTTT	CSATGTGELFF
TRBV2	NA	TRBJ2-7	many	TGTGCCACCACCCCCAGGTACGAGCAGTACTTC	CATTPRYEQYF
TRBV12-3/TRBV12-4	NA	TRBJ1-2	many	TGTGCCAGCAGTACCCGAGGGGGGGCGCAAAATGGCTACACCTTC	CASSTRGGAQNGYTF
TRBV10-3	TRBD1	TRBJ2-7	many	TGTGCCATCAGCTCAACGGGACAGGGGGCCGAGCAGTACTTC	CAISSTGQGAEQYF